One and the same sample provided the 7 T cell receptor beta chains below, sequenced in a study of brain T cells in children with intractable seizures. The table came from immunoSEQ multiplex PCR; TCRdb's copy has only in-frame clones and leaves some out. The data show under 150,000 clones, around 94% seen once. Here the sequenced sample was peripheral blood, taken at surgery. Receptors originate from a boy under three years old with hemimegalencephaly and intractable seizures.

This clone was observed a single time. The chain has TRBV12-3 or TRBV12-4 and TRBJ2-1, with a tentative D call TRBD2 (5 bases). This CDR3 is 13 amino acids long. V was trimmed by 5 bases and J by 7 bases, leaving 12 bases between them. CDR3 residues: CASSPPSRNEQFF. The CDR3 region has the DNA TGTGCCAGCAGTCCTCCTAGCAGGAATGAGCAGTTCTTC.

The V and J genes are TRBV13 and TRBJ2-7, with TRBD1 matching 7 bases. CDR1 and CDR2 (germline): PRHDT, FYEKMQ (reference sequence). Losses at the gene ends were 1 base for V and 3 bases for J; bases not matched to a gene: 15. The CDR3 totals 18 residues. CDR3 in DNA: TGTGCCAGCAGCTTAGAAAGGGGAGACAGGGTGGGGGTCTACGAGCAGTACTTC. Its protein is CASSLERGDRVGVYEQYF.

The V call is TRBV19, the J call TRBJ1-5, with 7 bases fitting TRBD1. After removal of 4 bases from V and 2 bases from J, the junction contained 5 bases not matched to a gene. The CDR3 has 15 residues. From germline, CDR1 is LNHDA and CDR2 SQIVND (reference sequence). The CDR3 sequence is CASSSGQAGNQPQHF. In DNA, the CDR3 is TGTGCCAGTAGTAGTGGACAGGCCGGCAATCAGCCCCAGCATTTT.

The gene calls are TRBV28 and TRBJ1-2; 9 bases match TRBD1. Germline trimming cut 5 bases from V and 5 bases from J; bases unmatched to any gene: 15. The CDR3 consists of 17 residues. Germline V lookup: CDR1 MDHEN, CDR2 SYDVKM. The CDR3 loop is CASSIPPGQGLEYGYTF. The CDR3 nucleotides are TGTGCCAGCAGTATACCGCCGGGACAGGGCCTAGAGTATGGCTACACCTTC.

Turning to this clone: Lacking the conserved final phenylalanine or tryptophan, this CDR3 likely reflects a read error. It is unclear where the CDR3 begins or ends on the DNA, so no DNA is shown, and the CDR3 is as TCRdb lists it. The rearrangement links TRBV6-9 to TRBJ2-3; TRBD2, the table's D call, was not compared with the DNA. Per germline, CDR1 MNHGY and CDR2 SVAAGI. Including both end residues, the CDR3 is 9 amino acids long. CDR3 region: CATPTGRSE.

The genes are TRBV19 and TRBJ2-7; D ambiguous. The CDR3 sequence is 14 residues long. V was clipped by 1 base and J by 3 bases, with 10 bases between them. The germline gives CDR1 LNHDA, CDR2 SQIVND (reference sequence). Here the CDR3 reads CASSIVSGNYEQYF. Here the CDR3 DNA reads TGTGCCAGTAGTATAGTCTCCGGAAACTACGAGCAGTACTTC.

The sample holds one count of this clone. CDR3 amino acids: CASSLLGRANIQYF. In DNA, the CDR3 is TGTGCCAGCAGTTTATTAGGGCGGGCAAACATTCAGTACTTC. The gene calls are TRBV27 and TRBJ2-4; D is possibly TRBD2 (5 bases). CDR3 length equals 14 residues. V was cut by 1 base and J by 6 bases, with 10 bases left in between. Germline V lookup: CDR1 MNHEY, CDR2 SMNVEV (reference sequence).